This is a list of T cell receptor beta chains from one sample in a study of Ad26.COV2.S vaccination and SARS-CoV-2 variants. Sequencing was performed with immunoSEQ multiplex PCR; in TCRdb, only in-frame clones are kept and a portion is missing. This table has some 350,000 clones, around 84% appearing once. The input for sequencing was peripheral blood, taken in a trial of Ad26.COV2.S vaccine versus placebo. The source is a person between 18 and 59 years old who received the Ad26.COV2.S COVID-19 vaccine or a placebo. Both conserved end residues are part of each CDR3. The D gene is left open where the match is weak. The listing skips clone size in some rows; elsewhere it reads once, few, many or a size class.

-,-,TRBJ2-1,TRBV7-9,TGTGCCAGCAGCTTCCAAAATGTTCCGGATGAGCAGTTCTTC,CASSFQNVPDEQFF
TRBD2,-,TRBJ2-5,TRBV3-1/TRBV3-2,TGTGCCAGCAGCCAAGATTGGCTAGCGGGGGGATCAGGAGAGACCCAGTACTTC,CASSQDWLAGGSGETQYF
-,-,TRBJ2-7,TRBV27,TGTGCCAGCAGTTTTATCGGTATCGTCTCCTCTTCCCTCTACGAGCAGTACTTC,CASSFIGIVSSSLYEQYF
-,-,TRBJ1-2,TRBV25-1,TGTGCCAGCAGTCCCAATAGAGGACAGTCCGGGGACTATGGCTACACCTTC,CASSPNRGQSGDYGYTF
-,-,TRBJ2-5,TRBV4-1,TGCGCCAGCAGCCAAGCTCTAGCTGGGGAGACCCAGTACTTC,CASSQALAGETQYF
TRBD1,-,TRBJ1-2,TRBV6-5,TGTGCCAGCAGTTACGGGGACAGAGATGGCTACACCTTC,CASSYGDRDGYTF
TRBD2,-,TRBJ2-4,TRBV28,TGTGCCAGCTCGCTAGCGGTCACCCCTAGCATTCAGTACTTC,CASSLAVTPSIQYF
-,-,TRBJ1-2,TRBV25-1,TGTGCCAGCAGTGCCGGGGGGGAGGCTTACTATGGCTACACCTTC,CASSAGGEAYYGYTF
-,-,TRBJ2-7,TRBV25-1,TGTGCCAGCAGTGAATATAGACAAGCCTACGAGCAGTACTTC,CASSEYRQAYEQYF
-,few,TRBJ1-1,TRBV15,TGTGCCACCAGCAGACAAGAATGGAGTGAAGCTTTCTTT,CATSRQEWSEAFF
-,-,TRBJ1-5,TRBV2,TGTGCCAGCAATGACAGGACCGGGGGACAGCCCCAGCATTTT,CASNDRTGGQPQHF
TRBD1,-,TRBJ2-5,TRBV5-4,TGTGCCAGCAGCTCGGGACAGAAACAAGAGACCCAGTACTTC,CASSSGQKQETQYF
TRBD1,-,TRBJ2-7,TRBV28,TGTGCCAGCAGTTTGAACAGGGGGCCCTACGAGCAGTACTTC,CASSLNRGPYEQYF
-,-,TRBJ2-2,TRBV6-5,TGTGCCAGCAGTTACTTCCGGCTATTCGACACCGGGGAGCTGTTTTTT,CASSYFRLFDTGELFF
-,-,TRBJ2-7,TRBV28,TGTGCCAGCAGTCTTCCCGGGACCCAGAAAGCCTACGAGCAGTACTTC,CASSLPGTQKAYEQYF
TRBD1,once,TRBJ2-7,TRBV7-2,TGTGCCAGCAGCCTACCCCTCACCCCGGGACAGGATCCCTACGAGCAGTACTTC,CASSLPLTPGQDPYEQYF